This T cell receptor beta chain was recovered during a study of cytomegalovirus exposure and HLA in healthy donors. Trimming cost V 4 bases and J 4 bases, with 11 bases left between them. In germline, CDR1 is SNHLY, CDR2 FYNNEI. This CDR3 has 14 amino acids. Clones were read by immunoSEQ multiplex PCR, and TCRdb kept only the in-frame ones, dropping some. The sample holds 120,000 or so clones, roughly 90% seen once. This chain uses TRBV2 with TRBJ2-1; D might be TRBD2 (5 bases). The sequenced material came from PBMCs. The sequence was collected from a woman between 18 and 30 years old in good health and CMV-seronegative. CDR3 sequence (DNA): TGTGCCAGCAGTGGAGGGTTAGGGTACAATGAGCAGTTCTTC. Translation: CASSGGLGYNEQFF.